This is a list of T cell receptor beta chains from one sample in a study of cytomegalovirus exposure and HLA in healthy donors. The repertoire was sequenced with immunoSEQ multiplex PCR; TCRdb's copy has only in-frame clones and lacks some. The table includes approximately 170,000 clones, approximately 67% detected once. Source material: PBMCs. The receptor set was obtained from a woman between 18 and 30 years old in good health and CMV-seropositive. Each CDR3 is given with its conserved first and last residue. Clone size is not always given. Where it is, it says once, few, many or a class for expanded clones.

TRBJ2-3,-,TRBV10-1,CARTFLERPDTQYF
TRBJ1-1,-,TRBV5-5,CASSFATDRVNTEAFF
TRBJ1-2,few,TRBV4-1,CASSQDQARWDGYTF
TRBJ2-4,-,TRBV5-4,CASSLAGVENIQYF
TRBJ2-7,-,TRBV6-5,CASSDRDYEQYF
TRBJ1-3,few,TRBV2,CASRDRAGNTIYF
TRBJ1-1,-,TRBV19,CASREASTEAFF
TRBJ2-7,few,TRBV10-2,CASSGGAGGHEQYF
TRBJ2-1,-,TRBV10-2,CASSEGSFMRDEQFF
TRBJ1-4,-,TRBV4-1,CASSQGTGRRATNEKLFF
TRBJ1-1,-,TRBV4-3,CASSQSDTEAFF
TRBJ1-5,-,TRBV4-2,CASSQFQGDQPQHF
TRBJ2-1,few,TRBV4-1,CASSQDPGQIPYNEQFF
TRBJ1-1,-,TRBV6-5,CASHPRQVIEAFF
TRBJ1-1,-,TRBV10-3,CAIRYRGDTEAFF
TRBJ1-1,-,TRBV15,CATSRQLGFHLMNTEAFF
TRBJ2-1,-,TRBV29-1,CSVVPSSVYNEQFF
TRBJ2-1,-,TRBV5-1,CASSFAGLSSYNEQFF
TRBJ2-7,-,TRBV5-1,CASSLPRENSYEQYF
TRBJ2-5,-,TRBV4-2,CASSHGTGGLETQYF
TRBJ2-7,once,TRBV7-6,CASSSLVGGIGYF
TRBJ2-5,-,TRBV27,CASSQAPSGEGGETQYF
TRBJ1-4,-,TRBV10-2,CASSESGEGEKLFF
TRBJ1-2,once,TRBV6-1,CATDHQGSAYGYTF
TRBJ1-1,-,TRBV27,CASRWAGWTEAFF
TRBJ2-3,-,TRBV18,CASTEGSTDTQYF
TRBJ2-3,-,TRBV7-8,CASTLATFSTDTQYF
TRBJ2-1,-,TRBV5-1,CASSLVNNEQFF
TRBJ2-3,-,TRBV4-3,CASSHLGADTQYF
TRBJ1-6,-,TRBV5-6,CASLLGQGDSPLHF
TRBJ2-5,-,TRBV4-2,CASSQNSGTGAFQETQYF
TRBJ2-7,once,TRBV28,CASSFAGTGSYEQYF
TRBJ1-2,-,TRBV6-5,CASSYSGGRANTF
TRBJ2-7,-,TRBV27,CASGPQTSGVHEQYF
TRBJ2-3,-,TRBV2,CARRTSGGADTQYF
TRBJ2-7,few,TRBV18,CASSPPGTGGLYEQYF
TRBJ2-7,-,TRBV28,CASRLTSGRANREQYF
TRBJ1-2,-,TRBV13,CASSLGSGSNYGYTF
TRBJ2-7,-,TRBV7-9,CASSLVGGTRSYEQYF
TRBJ1-3,-,TRBV6-6,CASRPGATRGDTIYF
TRBJ2-1,-,TRBV5-1,CASSPGPGRNNEQFF
TRBJ2-6,few,TRBV10-2,CASARDRGSGANVLTF
TRBJ1-1,once,TRBV15,CATSRGAGGYTEAFF
TRBJ1-4,-,TRBV10-3,CAISPGQGPNEKLFF
TRBJ1-6,few,TRBV9,CASSGAGTGYSPLHF
TRBJ1-5,-,TRBV7-2,CASSDPGQSYSNQPQHF
TRBJ2-7,-,TRBV27,CASSLIDSSYEQYF
TRBJ2-2,-,TRBV6-6,CASTRQGRAGELFF